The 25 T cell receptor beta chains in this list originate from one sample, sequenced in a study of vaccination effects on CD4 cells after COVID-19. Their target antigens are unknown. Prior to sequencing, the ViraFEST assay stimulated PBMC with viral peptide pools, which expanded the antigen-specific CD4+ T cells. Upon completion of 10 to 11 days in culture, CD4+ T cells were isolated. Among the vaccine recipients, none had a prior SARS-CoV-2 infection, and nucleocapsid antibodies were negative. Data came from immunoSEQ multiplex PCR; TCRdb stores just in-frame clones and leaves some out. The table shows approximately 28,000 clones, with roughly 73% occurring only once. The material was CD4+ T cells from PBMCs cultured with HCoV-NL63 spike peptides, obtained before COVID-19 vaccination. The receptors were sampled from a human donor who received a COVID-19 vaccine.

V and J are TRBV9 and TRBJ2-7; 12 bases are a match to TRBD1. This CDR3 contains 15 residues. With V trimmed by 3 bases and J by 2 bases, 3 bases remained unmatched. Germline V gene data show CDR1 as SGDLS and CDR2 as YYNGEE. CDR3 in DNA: TGTGCCAGCAGCGAGGGACAGGGGGCAACCTACGAGCAGTACTTC. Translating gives CASSEGQGATYEQYF.

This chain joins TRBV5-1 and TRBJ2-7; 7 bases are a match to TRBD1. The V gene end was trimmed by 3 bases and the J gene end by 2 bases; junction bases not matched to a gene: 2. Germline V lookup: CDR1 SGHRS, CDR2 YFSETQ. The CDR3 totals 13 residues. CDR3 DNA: TGCGCCAGCAGCTGGACAGGCACCTACGAGCAGTACTTC. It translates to CASSWTGTYEQYF.

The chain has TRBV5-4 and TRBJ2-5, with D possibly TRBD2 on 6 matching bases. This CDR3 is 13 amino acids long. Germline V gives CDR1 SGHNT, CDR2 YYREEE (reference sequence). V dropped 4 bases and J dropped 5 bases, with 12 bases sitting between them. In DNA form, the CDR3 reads TGTGCCAGCAGCCAGACGGGGAGGGAGACCCAGTACTTC. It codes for CASSQTGRETQYF.

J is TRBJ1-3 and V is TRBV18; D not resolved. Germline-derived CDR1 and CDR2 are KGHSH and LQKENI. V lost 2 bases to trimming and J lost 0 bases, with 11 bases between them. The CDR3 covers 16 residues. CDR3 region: CASSPTIPISGNTIYF. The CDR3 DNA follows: TGTGCCAGCTCACCAACTATACCGATCTCTGGAAACACCATATATTTT.

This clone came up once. The CDR3 nucleotides are TGTGCCAGTCGGGCCCCCGGGGGGGGCTACGAGCAGTACTTC. This sequence encodes CASRAPGGGYEQYF. The rearrangement joins TRBV2 to TRBJ2-7, with 8 bases fitting TRBD2. This CDR3 is built from 14 residues. From germline, CDR1 is SNHLY and CDR2 FYNNEI. J lost 3 bases, V lost 9 bases, and 10 bases had no gene match.

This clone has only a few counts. The chain's CDR3 is CASRQNTNTGELFF. In DNA, the CDR3 is TGTGCCAGCAGGCAGAATACTAACACCGGGGAGCTGTTTTTT. V and J are TRBV6-6 and TRBJ2-2; the D is unclear. The CDR3 loop spans 14 amino acids. With 6 bases removed from V and 2 bases from J, the gap between germline ends came to 10 bases. Germline CDR1 reads MNHNY; CDR2 reads SVGAGI (reference sequence).

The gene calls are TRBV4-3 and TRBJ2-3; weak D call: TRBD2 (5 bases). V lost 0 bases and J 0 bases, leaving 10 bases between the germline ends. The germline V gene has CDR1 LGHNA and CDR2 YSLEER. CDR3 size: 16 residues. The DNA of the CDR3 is TGCGCCAGCAGCCAAGACCCGCCGGGGAGCACAGATACGCAGTATTTT. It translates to CASSQDPPGSTDTQYF.

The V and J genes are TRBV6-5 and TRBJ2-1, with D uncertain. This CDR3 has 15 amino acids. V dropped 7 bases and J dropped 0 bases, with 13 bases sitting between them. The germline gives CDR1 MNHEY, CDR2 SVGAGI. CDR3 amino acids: CASTPRISSYNEQFF. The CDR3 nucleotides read TGTGCCAGCACCCCACGAATAAGCTCCTACAATGAGCAGTTCTTC.

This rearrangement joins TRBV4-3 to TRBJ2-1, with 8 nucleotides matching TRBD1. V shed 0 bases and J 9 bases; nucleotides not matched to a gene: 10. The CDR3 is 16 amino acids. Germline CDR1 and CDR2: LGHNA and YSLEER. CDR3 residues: CASSQERTGGLGEQFF. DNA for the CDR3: TGCGCCAGCAGCCAAGAAAGAACAGGGGGATTGGGTGAGCAGTTCTTC.

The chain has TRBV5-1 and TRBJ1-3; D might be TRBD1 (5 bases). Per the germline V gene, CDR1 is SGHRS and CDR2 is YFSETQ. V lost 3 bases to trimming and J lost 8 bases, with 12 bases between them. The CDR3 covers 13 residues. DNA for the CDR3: TGCGCCAGCAGCTCGGGGACCGGGTACACCATATATTTT. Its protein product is CASSSGTGYTIYF.

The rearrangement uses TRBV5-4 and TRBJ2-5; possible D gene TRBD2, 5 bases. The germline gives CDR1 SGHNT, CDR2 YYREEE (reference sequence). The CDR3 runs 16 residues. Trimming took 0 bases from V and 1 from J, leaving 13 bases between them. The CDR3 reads CASSLGAAHFQETQYF. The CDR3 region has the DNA TGTGCCAGCAGCTTGGGAGCGGCACATTTCCAAGAGACCCAGTACTTC.

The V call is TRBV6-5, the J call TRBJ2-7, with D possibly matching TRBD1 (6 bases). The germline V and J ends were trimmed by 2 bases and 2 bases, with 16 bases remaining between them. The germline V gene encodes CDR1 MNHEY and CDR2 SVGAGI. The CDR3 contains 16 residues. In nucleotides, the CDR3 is TGTGCCAGCAGTTACGATTATACAGGGATAACCTACGAGCAGTACTTC. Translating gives CASSYDYTGITYEQYF.

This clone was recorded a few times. The CDR3 DNA reads TGTGCCAGCATCTCTAGCGGGAGTGTTAATGAGCAGTTCTTC. This encodes CASISSGSVNEQFF. The rearrangement links TRBV28 to TRBJ2-1; TRBD2 aligns across 10 bases. Germline-derived CDR1 and CDR2 are MDHEN and SYDVKM. V lost 7 bases and J lost 7; bases outside the gene matches: 7. The CDR3 loop spans 14 amino acids.

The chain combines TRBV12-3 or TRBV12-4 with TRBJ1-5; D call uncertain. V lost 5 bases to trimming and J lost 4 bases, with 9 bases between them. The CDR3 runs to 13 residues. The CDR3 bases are TGTGCCAGCAGTCCTAGGGAAAATCAGCCCCAGCATTTT. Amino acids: CASSPRENQPQHF.

The CDR3 reads CASSFGGHTNTEAFF. The CDR3 DNA reads as TGTGCCAGCAGTTTTGGGGGACATACGAACACTGAAGCTTTCTTT. The chain joins TRBV28 to TRBJ1-1, with a tentative D call TRBD1 (6 bases). The CDR3 extends over 15 amino acids. In germline, CDR1 is MDHEN, CDR2 SYDVKM. V lost 3 bases and J lost 1, with 12 bases in between.

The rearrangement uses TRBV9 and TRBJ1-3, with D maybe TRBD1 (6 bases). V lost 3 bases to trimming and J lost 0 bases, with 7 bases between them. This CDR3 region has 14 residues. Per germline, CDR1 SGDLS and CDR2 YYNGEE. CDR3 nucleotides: TGTGCCAGCAGCGCAGGGGACTCTGGAAACACCATATATTTT. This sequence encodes CASSAGDSGNTIYF.

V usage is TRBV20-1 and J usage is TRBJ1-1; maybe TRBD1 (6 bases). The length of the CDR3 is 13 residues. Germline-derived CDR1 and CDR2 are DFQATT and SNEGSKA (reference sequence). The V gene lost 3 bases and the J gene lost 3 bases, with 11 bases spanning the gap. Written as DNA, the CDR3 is TGCAGTGCTAGTAGGGGGGTGTACACTGAAGCTTTCTTT. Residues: CSASRGVYTEAFF.

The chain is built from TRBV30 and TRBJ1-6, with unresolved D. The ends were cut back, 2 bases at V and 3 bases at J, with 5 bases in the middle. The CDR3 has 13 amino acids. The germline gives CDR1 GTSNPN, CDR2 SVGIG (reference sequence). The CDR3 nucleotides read TGTGCCTGGAGTTTCAACTATAATTCACCCCTCCACTTT. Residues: CAWSFNYNSPLHF.

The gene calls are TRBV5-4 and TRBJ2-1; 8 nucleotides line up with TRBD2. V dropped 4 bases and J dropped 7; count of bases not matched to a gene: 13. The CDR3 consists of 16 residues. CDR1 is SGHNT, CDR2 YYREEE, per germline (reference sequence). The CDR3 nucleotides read TGTGCCAGCAGCCCTTCGGGTAGCGGGGATATGAATGAGCAGTTCTTC. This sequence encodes CASSPSGSGDMNEQFF.

The CDR3 here is CASSYAGDYEQYF. CDR3 DNA: TGTGCCAGCAGTTATGCGGGAGACTACGAGCAGTACTTC. The rearrangement uses TRBV6-5 and TRBJ2-7; the match to TRBD2 covers 7 bases. The trim removed 3 bases at V and 3 bases at J, leaving 2 bases unmatched. The CDR3 has 13 amino acids. Germline-derived CDR1 and CDR2 are MNHEY and SVGAGI.

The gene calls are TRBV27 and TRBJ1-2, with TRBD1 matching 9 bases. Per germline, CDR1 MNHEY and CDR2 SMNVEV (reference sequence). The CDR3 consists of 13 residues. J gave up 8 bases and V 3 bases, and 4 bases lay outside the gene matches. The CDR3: CASSFGTGTGYTF. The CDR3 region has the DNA TGTGCCAGCAGTTTTGGGACAGGGACAGGCTACACCTTC.

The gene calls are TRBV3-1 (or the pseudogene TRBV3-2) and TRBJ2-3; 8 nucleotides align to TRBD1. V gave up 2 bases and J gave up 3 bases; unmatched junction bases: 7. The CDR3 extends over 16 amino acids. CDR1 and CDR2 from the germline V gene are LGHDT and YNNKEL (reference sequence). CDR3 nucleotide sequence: TGTGCCAGCAGCCAAAAGGACAGGGAGGCAACAGATACGCAGTATTTT. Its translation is CASSQKDREATDTQYF.

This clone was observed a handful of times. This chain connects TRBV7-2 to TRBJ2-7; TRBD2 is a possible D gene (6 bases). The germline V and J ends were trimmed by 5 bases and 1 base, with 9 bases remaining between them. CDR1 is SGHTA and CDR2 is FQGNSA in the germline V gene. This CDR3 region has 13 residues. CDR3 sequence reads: CASSVSGSYEQYF. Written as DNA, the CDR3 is TGTGCCAGCAGCGTTAGCGGATCCTACGAGCAGTACTTC.

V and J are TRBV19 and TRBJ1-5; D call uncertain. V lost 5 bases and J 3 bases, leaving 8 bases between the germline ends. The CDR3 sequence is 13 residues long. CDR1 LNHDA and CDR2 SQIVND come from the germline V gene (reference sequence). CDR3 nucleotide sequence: TGTGCCAGTAGTGTCAGTTACAATCAGCCCCAGCATTTT. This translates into CASSVSYNQPQHF.

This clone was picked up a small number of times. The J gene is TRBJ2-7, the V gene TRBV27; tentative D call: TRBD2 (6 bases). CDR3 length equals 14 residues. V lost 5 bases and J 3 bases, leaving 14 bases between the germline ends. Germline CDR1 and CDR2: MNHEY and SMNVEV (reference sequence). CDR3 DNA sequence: TGTGCCAGCAGTAGATTTATGGGGGGCTACGAGCAGTACTTC. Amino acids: CASSRFMGGYEQYF.